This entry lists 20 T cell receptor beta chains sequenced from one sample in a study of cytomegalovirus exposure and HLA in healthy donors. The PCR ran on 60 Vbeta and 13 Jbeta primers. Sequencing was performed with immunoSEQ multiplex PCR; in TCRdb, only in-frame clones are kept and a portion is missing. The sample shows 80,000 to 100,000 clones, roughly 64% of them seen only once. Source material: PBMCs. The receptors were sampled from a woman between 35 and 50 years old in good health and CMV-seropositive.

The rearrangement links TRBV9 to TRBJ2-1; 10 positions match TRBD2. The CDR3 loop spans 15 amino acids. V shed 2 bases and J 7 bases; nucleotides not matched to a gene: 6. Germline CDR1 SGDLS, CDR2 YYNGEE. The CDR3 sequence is CASSVSSGRLNEQFF. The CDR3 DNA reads TGTGCCAGCAGCGTCTCTAGCGGGAGATTGAATGAGCAGTTCTTC.

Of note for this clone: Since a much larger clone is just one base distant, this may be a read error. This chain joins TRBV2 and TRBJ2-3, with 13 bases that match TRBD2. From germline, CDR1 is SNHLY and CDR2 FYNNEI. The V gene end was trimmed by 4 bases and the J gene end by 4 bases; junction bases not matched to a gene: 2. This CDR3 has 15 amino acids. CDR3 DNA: TGTGCCAGCAGTGGGACTAGCGGGAGCCCAGATACGCAGTATTTT. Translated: CASSGTSGSPDTQYF.

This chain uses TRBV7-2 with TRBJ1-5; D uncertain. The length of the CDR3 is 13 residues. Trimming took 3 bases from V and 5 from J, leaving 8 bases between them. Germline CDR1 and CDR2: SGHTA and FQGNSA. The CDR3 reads CASSFSGDQPQHF. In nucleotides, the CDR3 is TGTGCCAGCAGCTTTTCGGGAGATCAGCCCCAGCATTTT.

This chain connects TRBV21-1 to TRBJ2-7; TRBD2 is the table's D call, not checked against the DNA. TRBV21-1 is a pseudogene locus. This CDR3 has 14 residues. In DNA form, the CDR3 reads TGTGCCAGCAGCGGTTACCGGGAGAGGAACGAGCAGTACTTC. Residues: CASSGYRERNEQYF.

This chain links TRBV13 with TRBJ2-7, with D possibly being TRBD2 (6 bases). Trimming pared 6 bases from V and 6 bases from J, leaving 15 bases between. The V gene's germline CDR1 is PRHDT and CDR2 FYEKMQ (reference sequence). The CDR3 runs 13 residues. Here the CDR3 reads CASSSGLNGEQYF. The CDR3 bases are TGTGCCAGCAGTTCGGGACTTAACGGCGAGCAGTACTTC. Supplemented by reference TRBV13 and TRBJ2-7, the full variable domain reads AAGVIQSPRHLIKEKRETATLKCYPIPRHDTVYWYQQGPGQDPQFLISFYEKMQSDKGSIPDRFSAQQFSDYHSELNMSSLELGDSALYFCASSSGLNGEQYFGPGTRLTVT.

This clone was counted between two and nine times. The DNA of the CDR3 is TGTGCCAGCAGCGCACACGGACAGAACACTGAAGCTTTCTTT. This encodes CASSAHGQNTEAFF. The rearrangement joins TRBV9 to TRBJ1-1, with D tentatively TRBD1 (5 bases). The germline CDR1 and CDR2 sequences are SGDLS and YYNGEE. Trimming shortened V by 3 bases and J by 1 base, and 10 bases separated the two germline ends. This CDR3 spans 14 amino acids.

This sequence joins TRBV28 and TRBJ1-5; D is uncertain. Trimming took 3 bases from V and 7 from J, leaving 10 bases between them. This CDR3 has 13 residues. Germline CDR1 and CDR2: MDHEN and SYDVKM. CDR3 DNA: TGTGCCAGCAGTTTGTTGTTGGGCCAGCCCCAGCATTTT. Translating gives CASSLLLGQPQHF.

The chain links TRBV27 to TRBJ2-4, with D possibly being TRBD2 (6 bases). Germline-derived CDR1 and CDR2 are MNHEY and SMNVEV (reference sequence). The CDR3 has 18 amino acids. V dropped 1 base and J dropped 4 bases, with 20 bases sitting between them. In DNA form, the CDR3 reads TGTGCCAGCAGTTTATTCTCCGCGGGGAGTGGGCTGAAAAACATTCAGTACTTC. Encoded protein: CASSLFSAGSGLKNIQYF.

The CDR3 nucleotides are TGTGCCAGTACCCGTAACGCTATGAACACTGAAGCTTTCTTT. It is translated as CASTRNAMNTEAFF. This rearrangement joins TRBV19 to TRBJ1-1; D is uncertain. Deletions cut 7 bases from V and 0 bases from J, with 12 bases between. From germline, CDR1 is LNHDA and CDR2 SQIVND (reference sequence). This CDR3 region has 14 residues.

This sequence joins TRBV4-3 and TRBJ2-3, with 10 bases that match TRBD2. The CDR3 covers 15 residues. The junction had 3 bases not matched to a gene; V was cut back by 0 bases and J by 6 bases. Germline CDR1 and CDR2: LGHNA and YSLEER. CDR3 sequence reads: CASSQESGRADTQYF. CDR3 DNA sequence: TGCGCCAGCAGCCAAGAGAGCGGGAGGGCGGATACGCAGTATTTT.

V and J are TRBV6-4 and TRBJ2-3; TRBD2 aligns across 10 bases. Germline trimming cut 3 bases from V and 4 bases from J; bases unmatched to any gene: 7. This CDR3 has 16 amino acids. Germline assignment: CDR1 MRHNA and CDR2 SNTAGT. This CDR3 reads CASSERLAGLSDTQYF. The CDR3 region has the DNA TGTGCCAGCAGTGAAAGACTAGCGGGTTTATCAGATACGCAGTATTTT.

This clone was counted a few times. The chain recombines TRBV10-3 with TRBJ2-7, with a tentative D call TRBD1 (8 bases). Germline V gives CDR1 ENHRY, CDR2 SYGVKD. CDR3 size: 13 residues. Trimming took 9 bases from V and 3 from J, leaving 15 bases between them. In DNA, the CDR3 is TGTGCCATTCTGGACAGGGAGGGCTACGAGCAGTACTTC. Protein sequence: CAILDREGYEQYF.

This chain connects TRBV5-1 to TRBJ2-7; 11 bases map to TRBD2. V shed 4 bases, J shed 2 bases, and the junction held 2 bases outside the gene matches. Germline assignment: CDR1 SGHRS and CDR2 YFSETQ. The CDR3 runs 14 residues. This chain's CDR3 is CASSALAGAYEQYF. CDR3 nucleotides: TGCGCCAGCAGCGCACTAGCGGGAGCCTACGAGCAGTACTTC.

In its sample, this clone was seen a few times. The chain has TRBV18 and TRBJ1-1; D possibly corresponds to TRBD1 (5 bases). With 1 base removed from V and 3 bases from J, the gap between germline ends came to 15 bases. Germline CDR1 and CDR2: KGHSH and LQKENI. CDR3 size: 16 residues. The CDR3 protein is CASSPRLGRVDTEAFF. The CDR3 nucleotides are TGTGCCAGCTCACCACGTCTGGGCAGGGTGGACACTGAAGCTTTCTTT.

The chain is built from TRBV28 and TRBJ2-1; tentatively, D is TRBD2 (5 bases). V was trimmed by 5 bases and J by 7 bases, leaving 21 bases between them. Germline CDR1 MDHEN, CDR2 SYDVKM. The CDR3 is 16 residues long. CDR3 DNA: TGTGCCAGCAGTCCCTCGACCAAGGGAGATCTTAATGAGCAGTTCTTC. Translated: CASSPSTKGDLNEQFF.

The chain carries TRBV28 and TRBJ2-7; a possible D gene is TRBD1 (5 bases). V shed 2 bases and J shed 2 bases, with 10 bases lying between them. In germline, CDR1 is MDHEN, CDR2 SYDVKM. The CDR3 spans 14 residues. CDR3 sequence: CASSLGAVAYEQYF. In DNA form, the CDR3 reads TGTGCCAGCAGTTTAGGGGCGGTAGCCTACGAGCAGTACTTC.

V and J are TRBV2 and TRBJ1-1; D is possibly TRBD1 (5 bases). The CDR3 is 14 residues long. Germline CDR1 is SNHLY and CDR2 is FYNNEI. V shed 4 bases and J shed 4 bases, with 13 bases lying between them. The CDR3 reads CASSVEGRATEAFF. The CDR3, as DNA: TGTGCCAGCAGTGTGGAGGGGAGGGCCACTGAAGCTTTCTTT. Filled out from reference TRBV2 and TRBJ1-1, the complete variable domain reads EPEVTQTPSHQVTQMGQEVILRCVPISNHLYFYWYRQILGQKVEFLVSFYNNEISEKSEIFDDQFSVERPDGSNFTLKIRSTKLEDSAMYFCASSVEGRATEAFFGQGTRLTVV.

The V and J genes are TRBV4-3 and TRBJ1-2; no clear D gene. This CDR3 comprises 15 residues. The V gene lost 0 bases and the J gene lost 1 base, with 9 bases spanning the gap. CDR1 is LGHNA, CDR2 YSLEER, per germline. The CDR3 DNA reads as TGCGCCAGCAGCCAAGATTCGCGGGATAACTATGGCTACACCTTC. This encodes CASSQDSRDNYGYTF.

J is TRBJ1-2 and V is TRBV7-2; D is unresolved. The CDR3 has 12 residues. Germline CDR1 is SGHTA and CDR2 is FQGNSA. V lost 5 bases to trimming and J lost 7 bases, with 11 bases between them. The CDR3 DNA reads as TGTGCCAGCAGCCGCAGCGCTAGTGGCTACACCTTC. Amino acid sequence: CASSRSASGYTF. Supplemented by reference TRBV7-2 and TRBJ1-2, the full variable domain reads GAGVSQSPSNKVTEKGKDVELRCDPISGHTALYWYRQSLGQGLEFLIYFQGNSAPDKSGLPSDRFSAERTGGSVSTLTIQRTQQEDSAVYLCASSRSASGYTFGSGTRLTVV.

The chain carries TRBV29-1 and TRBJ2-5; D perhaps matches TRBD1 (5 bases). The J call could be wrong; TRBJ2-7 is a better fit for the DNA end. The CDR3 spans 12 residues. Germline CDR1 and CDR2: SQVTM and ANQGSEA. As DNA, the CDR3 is TGCAGCGTTGAGCTCCCAGGGAACGAGCAGTACTTC. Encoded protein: CSVELPGNEQYF.